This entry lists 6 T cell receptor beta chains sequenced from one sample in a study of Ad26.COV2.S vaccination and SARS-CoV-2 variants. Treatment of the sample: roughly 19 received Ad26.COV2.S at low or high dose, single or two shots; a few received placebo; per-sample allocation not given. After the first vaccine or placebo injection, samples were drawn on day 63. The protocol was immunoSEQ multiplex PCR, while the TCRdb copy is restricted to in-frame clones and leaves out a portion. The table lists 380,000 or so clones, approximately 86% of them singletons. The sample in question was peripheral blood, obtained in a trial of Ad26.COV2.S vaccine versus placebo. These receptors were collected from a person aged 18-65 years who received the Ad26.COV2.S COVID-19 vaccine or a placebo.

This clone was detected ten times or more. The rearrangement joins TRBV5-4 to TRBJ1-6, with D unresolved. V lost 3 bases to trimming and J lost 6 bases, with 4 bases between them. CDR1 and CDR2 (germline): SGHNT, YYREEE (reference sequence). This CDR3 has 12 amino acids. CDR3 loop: CASSYINSPLHF. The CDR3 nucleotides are TGTGCCAGCAGCTATATTAATTCACCCCTCCACTTT. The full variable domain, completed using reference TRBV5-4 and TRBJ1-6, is ETGVTQSPTHLIKTRGQQVTLRCSSQSGHNTVSWYQQALGQGPQFIFQYYREEENGRGNFPPRFSGLQFPNYSSELNVNALELDDSALYLCASSYINSPLHFGNGTRLTVT.

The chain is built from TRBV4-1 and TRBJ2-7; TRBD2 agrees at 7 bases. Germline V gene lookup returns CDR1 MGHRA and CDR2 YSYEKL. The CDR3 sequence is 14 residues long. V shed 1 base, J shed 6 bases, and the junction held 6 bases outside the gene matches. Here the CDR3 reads CASSQVGTTPEQYF. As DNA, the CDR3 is TGCGCCAGCAGCCAAGTGGGGACTACTCCCGAGCAGTACTTC.

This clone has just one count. In DNA, the CDR3 is TGTGCCACCAACGAACAGGGATCTGGAAACACCATATATTTT. Translation: CATNEQGSGNTIYF. This chain links TRBV7-9 with TRBJ1-3, with a weak D call TRBD1 (6 bases). The CDR3 is 14 amino acids. CDR1 is SEHNR and CDR2 is FQNEAQ in the germline V gene (reference sequence). Trimming pared 10 bases from V and 1 base from J, leaving 14 bases between.

In DNA form, the CDR3 reads TGTGCCAGCAGCGCCGTTCTCGGGGCTCCGGGGGATACGCAGTATTTT. It codes for CASSAVLGAPGDTQYF. The chain links TRBV28 to TRBJ2-3, with D perhaps being TRBD1 or TRBD2 (5 bases each). Trimming took 6 bases from V and 6 from J, leaving 22 bases between them. Per the germline V gene, CDR1 is MDHEN and CDR2 is SYDVKM. The CDR3 sequence is 16 residues long.

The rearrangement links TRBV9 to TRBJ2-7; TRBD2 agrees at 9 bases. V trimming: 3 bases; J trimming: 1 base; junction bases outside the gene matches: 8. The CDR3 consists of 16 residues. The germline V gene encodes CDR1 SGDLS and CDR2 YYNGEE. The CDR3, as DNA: TGTGCCAGCAGCGCCCGGCCCACTAGCGGGTCCTACGAGCAGTACTTC. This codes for CASSARPTSGSYEQYF.

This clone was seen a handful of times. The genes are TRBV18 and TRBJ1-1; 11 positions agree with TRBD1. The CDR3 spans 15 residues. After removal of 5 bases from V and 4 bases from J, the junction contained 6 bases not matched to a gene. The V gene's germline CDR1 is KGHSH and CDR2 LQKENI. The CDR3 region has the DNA TGTGCCAGCTCATCCCGGGACAGGGGGATCACTGAAGCTTTCTTT. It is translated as CASSSRDRGITEAFF.